These 21 T cell receptor beta chains came from one sample sequenced in a study of identical twins (TCRdb year 2016). Libraries were constructed by 5' RACE. Data came from an Illumina HiSeq 2000. Using fastp trimming at Q25 and MiXCR clonotype assembly, TCRdb reanalyzed the public sequencing data and kept in-frame beta chains. CDR3 protein sequences are deduplicated, and each keeps its most common genes and DNA. The sample contains about 810,000 distinct CDR3 sequences, roughly 12% of them found a single time. The ten top clones hold around 1.6% of the sample. In addition, the sample was reused for a study of yellow fever vaccine responses in identical twins.

Sequenced input: PBMCs. These receptor sequences come from a woman aged 18-29 years in good health.

This clonotype was observed a handful of times. CDR3 sequence: CASSGLVADTEAFF. The CDR3 DNA sequence: TGTGCCAGCAGTGGTTTAGTTGCGGACACTGAAGCTTTCTTT. The rearrangement joins TRBV2 to TRBJ1-1, with D unclear. The CDR3 runs to 14 residues. Trimming removed 4 bases at V and 3 bases at J, with 12 bases between. Germline CDR1 reads SNHLY; CDR2 reads FYNNEI.

The chain couples TRBV15 to TRBJ1-3; weak D call: TRBD1 (5 bases). V was shortened by 5 bases and J by 6 bases, with 14 bases between the two germline ends. The CDR3 runs to 14 residues. Germline V gene data show CDR1 as LNHNV and CDR2 as YYDKDF (reference sequence). Written as DNA, the CDR3 is TGTGCCACCAGCGTAGGAGGGGCGGCAAACACCATATATTTT. Translated: CATSVGGAANTIYF.

This clonotype appeared a few times. The J gene is TRBJ2-6, the V gene TRBV28; D unresolved. CDR1 and CDR2 from the germline V gene are MDHEN and SYDVKM. The CDR3 length is 16 residues. V lost 5 bases, J lost 0 bases, and 11 bases lay in between. CDR3 DNA: TGTGCCAGCAGTGCGCGACTCTACTCTGGGGCCAACGTCCTGACTTTC. It codes for CASSARLYSGANVLTF.

This clonotype was observed a few times. J is TRBJ2-2 and V is TRBV2, with 13 bases fitting TRBD2. The CDR3 covers 15 residues. The ends lost 6 bases at V and 6 bases at J; junction bases unmatched: 4. The germline V gene encodes CDR1 SNHLY and CDR2 FYNNEI. CDR3 in amino acids: CASSGLAGVSGELFF. DNA for the CDR3: TGTGCCAGCAGCGGACTAGCGGGAGTATCCGGGGAGCTGTTTTTT. Looking up the rest from reference TRBV2 and TRBJ2-2 gives the full variable domain: EPEVTQTPSHQVTQMGQEVILRCVPISNHLYFYWYRQILGQKVEFLVSFYNNEISEKSEIFDDQFSVERPDGSNFTLKIRSTKLEDSAMYFCASSGLAGVSGELFFGEGSRLTVL.

This clonotype was found a few times. Here the CDR3 reads CATSDPLAGGGTDTQYF. The CDR3 DNA reads as TGTGCCACCAGTGACCCACTAGCGGGAGGCGGCACAGATACGCAGTATTTT. The chain has TRBV24-1 and TRBJ2-3; 12 bases are a match to TRBD2. The CDR3 covers 17 residues. The germline V gene encodes CDR1 KGHDR and CDR2 SFDVKD. The V segment lost 4 bases and the J segment 1 base; nucleotides outside the gene matches: 5.

This chain links TRBV20-1 with TRBJ2-1, with TRBD1 identical over 9 bases. Losses at the gene ends were 4 bases for V and 4 bases for J; bases not matched to a gene: 5. The CDR3 extends over 14 amino acids. From germline, CDR1 is DFQATT and CDR2 SNEGSKA (reference sequence). In DNA form, the CDR3 reads TGCAGTGCTAACGGACAGGGGTGGTACAATGAGCAGTTCTTC. Protein: CSANGQGWYNEQFF.

This clonotype was observed a handful of times. This chain links TRBV2 with TRBJ2-1, with D perhaps being TRBD1 or TRBD2 (6 bases each). Germline values: CDR1 SNHLY, CDR2 FYNNEI. The CDR3 totals 12 residues. V lost 8 bases, J lost 9 bases, and 14 bases lay in between. CDR3 in amino acids: CASLRGAGEQFF. The CDR3, as DNA: TGTGCCAGCCTTAGGGGGGCGGGTGAGCAGTTCTTC.

This chain uses TRBV12-3 or TRBV12-4 with TRBJ2-1, with a possible D match to TRBD1 (5 bases). The ends were cut back, 3 bases at V and 10 bases at J, with 16 bases in the middle. The length of the CDR3 is 14 residues. DNA of the CDR3: TGTGCCAGCAGTTTCCGGACACCACTGGAGGAGCAGTTCTTC. It specifies CASSFRTPLEEQFF.

This chain connects TRBV3-1 to TRBJ2-5; 7 nucleotides line up with TRBD2. This CDR3 is built from 20 residues. J lost 2 bases, V lost 4 bases, and 22 bases had no gene match. Germline CDR1 reads LGHDT; CDR2 reads YNNKEL (reference sequence). The DNA of the CDR3 is TGTGCCAGCAGCCCTCGGAATTTCGGACTAGGAGGTCGTAGGCAAGAGACCCAGTACTTC. Translated, it gives CASSPRNFGLGGRRQETQYF.

This clonotype was found a few times. The chain recombines TRBV6-1 with TRBJ2-2, with D hard to call. Germline lookup yields CDR1 MNHNS and CDR2 SASEGT. The ends were cut back, 2 bases at V and 7 bases at J, with 11 bases in the middle. The CDR3 loop spans 14 amino acids. The CDR3 nucleotides are TGTGCCAGCAGTGAATTACCCGAAAACGGGGAGCTGTTTTTT. This translates into CASSELPENGELFF.

This clonotype was found a few times. The rearrangement joins TRBV6-5 to TRBJ2-7, with TRBD2 matching over 9 bases. Germline values: CDR1 MNHEY, CDR2 SVGAGI. Trimming cost V 0 bases and J 5 bases; bases outside gene matches: 2. The CDR3 consists of 14 residues. The CDR3, as DNA: TGTGCCAGCAGTTACTCGGGCGGGAGGGACGAGCAGTACTTC. The encoded protein is CASSYSGGRDEQYF.

J is TRBJ2-6 and V is TRBV12-3 or TRBV12-4; 8 nucleotides line up with TRBD1. V was clipped by 5 bases and J by 0 bases; unmatched bases: 6. The CDR3 sequence is 17 residues long. CDR3 coding DNA: TGTGCCAGCAGTAGGACAGGGATCTACTCTGGGGCCAACGTCCTGACTTTC. Translation: CASSRTGIYSGANVLTF.

The chain couples TRBV10-3 to TRBJ2-7, with 8 bases aligning to TRBD2. CDR1 and CDR2 from the germline V gene are ENHRY and SYGVKD. V dropped 2 bases and J dropped 4; count of bases not matched to a gene: 7. This CDR3 has 15 residues. In DNA form, the CDR3 reads TGTGCCATCAGTGAGCCGGGGGGGAGCGGGTACGAGCAGTACTTC. Its translation is CAISEPGGSGYEQYF.

The chain uses TRBV5-4 and TRBJ1-4; D not certain. The CDR3 is 16 residues long. The V end was cut by 0 bases, the J end by 3 bases, with 12 bases between. CDR1 is SGHNT, CDR2 YYREEE, per germline (reference sequence). The DNA of the CDR3 is TGTGCCAGCAGCTTGGCCGGGAAGTCCTCTAATGAAAAACTGTTTTTT. The encoded protein is CASSLAGKSSNEKLFF.

This chain links TRBV5-5 with TRBJ1-4; weak D call: TRBD1 (5 bases). CDR1 is SGHKS, CDR2 YYEKEE, per germline (reference sequence). Trimming stripped 1 base from V and 3 bases from J, with 13 bases between. The CDR3 is made up of 16 amino acids. The CDR3 DNA is TGTGCCAGCAGCTTGTTAGGGGCAGGGCCTAATGAAAAACTGTTTTTT. Its protein is CASSLLGAGPNEKLFF. Based on the CDR3 plus reference TRBV5-5 and TRBJ1-4, the full variable domain is DAGVTQSPTHLIKTRGQQVTLRCSPISGHKSVSWYQQVLGQGPQFIFQYYEKEERGRGNFPDRFSARQFPNYSSELNVNALLLGDSALYLCASSLLGAGPNEKLFFGSGTQLSVL.

The chain carries TRBV6-1 and TRBJ1-2, with a tentative D call TRBD1 (5 bases). V was shortened by 6 bases and J by 4 bases, with 12 bases between the two germline ends. This CDR3 has 13 amino acids. CDR1 MNHNS and CDR2 SASEGT come from the germline V gene. This CDR3 reads CASSDTDSYGYTF. DNA for the CDR3: TGTGCCAGCAGCGATACCGACAGCTATGGCTACACCTTC.

The CDR3 DNA follows: TGTGCCAGCAGTTTTAAGCCGAACACTGAAGCTTTCTTT. This sequence encodes CASSFKPNTEAFF. The gene calls are TRBV12-3 or TRBV12-4 and TRBJ1-1; D is uncertain. The CDR3 is made up of 13 amino acids. The V end was cut by 3 bases, the J end by 1 base, with 6 bases between.

This clonotype was counted ten times or more. V usage is TRBV5-1 and J usage is TRBJ2-7, with D perhaps TRBD1 (6 bases). The CDR3 is made up of 14 amino acids. Germline V CDR1 and CDR2: SGHRS, YFSETQ. V lost 4 bases and J 0 bases, leaving 11 bases between the germline ends. Written as DNA, the CDR3 is TGCGCCAGCAGCCGAGGGGACAACTCCTACGAGCAGTACTTC. It codes for CASSRGDNSYEQYF.

The chain employs TRBV6-4 and TRBJ2-1; D remains unclear. CDR3 size: 16 residues. Germline V lookup: CDR1 MRHNA, CDR2 SNTAGT. Trimming stripped 0 bases from V and 5 bases from J, with 14 bases between. The DNA for the CDR3 is TGTGCCAGCAGTGACTCGACGGCTACCGTTCACAATGAGCAGTTCTTC. Residues: CASSDSTATVHNEQFF.

This clonotype was seen more than once but under ten times. The chain uses TRBV4-1 and TRBJ2-5; 15 bases are shared with TRBD2. The CDR3 has 17 amino acids. Germline V gene lookup returns CDR1 MGHRA and CDR2 YSYEKL. The junction had 6 bases not matched to a gene; V was cut back by 6 bases and J by 1 base. The CDR3 here is CASSRTSGGAFQETQYF. The CDR3 nucleotides are TGCGCCAGCAGTCGGACTAGCGGGGGGGCCTTCCAAGAGACCCAGTACTTC.

The chain uses TRBV18 and TRBJ2-5; D remains unclear. The CDR3 extends over 13 amino acids. The V and J ends lost 0 bases and 4 bases respectively, with 6 bases between them. Germline CDR1 and CDR2: KGHSH and LQKENI. The CDR3 coding sequence is TGTGCCAGCTCACCACCTAATGGAGAGACCCAGTACTTC. The encoded protein is CASSPPNGETQYF.